This entry lists 13 T cell receptor beta chains sequenced from one sample in a study of shared clonotypes between healthy human individuals. This table comes from immunoSEQ multiplex PCR, and its TCRdb copy is limited to in-frame clones, with some not included. The sample has about 960,000 clones; roughly 72% are singletons. The sequenced sample was memory CD4+ T cells sorted from blood. Subset described: CD45RA-negative fraction. All receptors come from a man younger than 35 in good health.

This clone has only a few counts. The chain recombines TRBV4-3 with TRBJ1-4; D ambiguous. This CDR3 region has 15 residues. Trimming took off 1 base at V and 5 bases at J, with 11 bases between the two ends. Germline lookup yields CDR1 LGHNA and CDR2 YSLEER. The CDR3 is CASSQGNGGNEKLFF. In nucleotides, the CDR3 is TGCGCCAGCAGCCAAGGAAATGGTGGGAATGAAAAACTGTTTTTT.

The gene calls are TRBV4-2 and TRBJ1-2, with D perhaps matching TRBD1 (5 bases). The CDR3 contains 15 residues. V shed 0 bases and J shed 4 bases, with 12 bases lying between them. From germline, CDR1 is LGHNA and CDR2 YNFKEQ. The chain's CDR3 is CASSQDHGQSYGYTF. The CDR3 nucleotides are TGTGCCAGCAGCCAAGATCACGGACAAAGCTATGGCTACACCTTC.

This clone was detected once. The chain carries TRBV5-1 and TRBJ2-2; D gene ambiguous. Germline V gene data show CDR1 as SGHRS and CDR2 as YFSETQ. The CDR3 length is 15 residues. The V end lost 1 base, the J end lost 4 bases, and 11 bases lay between the germline ends. Here the CDR3 DNA reads TGCGCCAGCAGCTTGTACTCGCGCCCCACCGGGGAGCTGTTTTTT. Amino acid sequence: CASSLYSRPTGELFF.

This chain uses TRBV5-6 with TRBJ2-7; D may be TRBD1 (5 bases). The germline V and J ends were trimmed by 3 bases and 3 bases, with 19 bases remaining between them. This CDR3 is built from 16 residues. Germline V gene sequence: CDR1 SGHDT, CDR2 YYEEEE. CDR3 DNA: TGTGCCAGCAGCTGGGGCGGTCCCAGGGTGGGCTACGAGCAGTACTTC. Encoded protein: CASSWGGPRVGYEQYF.

This chain joins TRBV5-8 and TRBJ2-3, with a tentative D call TRBD1 (6 bases). Trimming took off 6 bases at V and 1 base at J, with 18 bases between the two ends. Germline CDR1 SGHTS, CDR2 YDEGEE. The CDR3 sequence is 16 residues long. The CDR3 loop reads CASTPGVSAGTDTQYF. The CDR3 coding sequence is TGTGCCAGCACTCCAGGGGTGTCCGCCGGCACAGATACGCAGTATTTT.

The rearrangement links TRBV2 to TRBJ2-1; D call uncertain. Per the germline V gene, CDR1 is SNHLY and CDR2 is FYNNEI. The CDR3 is 12 amino acids. Deletions cut 4 bases from V and 9 bases from J, with 10 bases between. The CDR3 loop is CASSVPAGEQFF. The CDR3 DNA follows: TGTGCCAGCAGTGTCCCCGCTGGTGAGCAGTTCTTC.

The rearrangement links TRBV2 to TRBJ1-4, with 9 bases fitting TRBD1. CDR1 is SNHLY, CDR2 FYNNEI, per germline. This CDR3 region has 14 residues. Trimming cost V 8 bases and J 7 bases; bases outside gene matches: 8. The CDR3 spells CASGGQGNSEKLFF. DNA for the CDR3: TGTGCCAGCGGGGGACAGGGAAACAGTGAAAAACTGTTTTTT.

This clone was observed a few times. The rearrangement links TRBV28 to TRBJ1-2, with D unclear. Germline V CDR1 and CDR2: MDHEN, SYDVKM. The V and J ends lost 5 bases and 4 bases respectively, with 8 bases between them. The CDR3 runs 12 residues. This CDR3 is CASSNSGYGYTF. The CDR3 nucleotides are TGTGCCAGCAGTAACAGCGGCTATGGCTACACCTTC.

This chain joins TRBV7-2 and TRBJ2-5; 7 bases map to TRBD1. Per germline, CDR1 SGHTA and CDR2 FQGNSA. V shed 5 bases and J 1 base; nucleotides not matched to a gene: 7. The CDR3 covers 15 residues. CDR3 sequence: CASSLNRDSQETQYF. The CDR3 nucleotides are TGTGCCAGCAGCCTAAACCGGGACAGCCAAGAGACCCAGTACTTC.

The chain carries TRBV5-1 and TRBJ2-7, with D perhaps TRBD2 (5 bases). Trimming shortened V by 2 bases and J by 2 bases, and 17 bases separated the two germline ends. The germline V gene has CDR1 SGHRS and CDR2 YFSETQ. CDR3 length: 16 residues. CDR3 DNA: TGCGCCAGCAGCTTAAGTTGGGGAGAGAAAACCTACGAGCAGTACTTC. Protein sequence: CASSLSWGEKTYEQYF.

DNA for the CDR3: TGTGCCATCAGTTCGGCACTTCAAGATAATTCACCCCTCCACTTT. Encoded protein: CAISSALQDNSPLHF. The chain recombines TRBV10-3 with TRBJ1-6, with D unclear. Germline V lookup: CDR1 ENHRY, CDR2 SYGVKD. The CDR3 is made up of 15 amino acids. With 5 bases removed from V and 5 bases from J, the gap between germline ends came to 13 bases.

The CDR3, as DNA: TGTGCCAGCAGCTTAATGGCCTCGCTTTTCTTC. This encodes CASSLMASLFF. V gene TRBV7-2 combines with J gene TRBJ2-1, with D unclear. The V gene lost 2 bases and the J gene lost 16 bases, with 12 bases spanning the gap. Germline assignment: CDR1 SGHTA and CDR2 FQGNSA. The CDR3 runs 11 residues.

Concerning this clone: A much larger clonotype is one base distant, so this may be a read error. This chain uses TRBV14 with TRBJ2-2; no clear D gene. CDR1 SGHDN and CDR2 FVKESK come from the germline V gene. Trimming took off 2 bases at V and 4 bases at J, with 5 bases between the two ends. CDR3 size: 13 residues. CDR3 sequence reads: CASSQRVTGELFF. Written as DNA, the CDR3 is TGTGCCAGCAGCCAAAGGGTCACCGGGGAGCTGTTTTTT.